A single sample gave rise to the 15 T cell receptor beta chains below, sequenced in a study of T cells after posttransplantation cyclophosphamide. The repertoire was sequenced with immunoSEQ multiplex PCR; TCRdb's copy has only in-frame clones and lacks some. Singletons are absent from the sample, which has 40,000 to 55,000 clones. Sequencing input: PBMCs. Receptors originate from a man in his forties or fifties in good health, CMV-negative, and a related stem cell transplant donor.

This clone was seen ten or more times. The V call is TRBV6-4, the J call TRBJ1-1, with D tentatively TRBD1 (5 bases). The V and J ends lost 10 bases and 0 bases respectively, with 24 bases between them. The CDR3 extends over 17 amino acids. Germline V gene data show CDR1 as MRHNA and CDR2 as SNTAGT. CDR3 DNA: TGTGCCATCCCAGGGAAGGCTCCGAGGCTCATGAACACTGAAGCTTTCTTT. Translation: CAIPGKAPRLMNTEAFF.

This clone was seen repeatedly, ten times or more. The genes are TRBV7-9 and TRBJ1-5, with D maybe TRBD1 (6 bases). The CDR3 contains 13 residues. The germline CDR1 and CDR2 sequences are SEHNR and FQNEAQ (reference sequence). V was pared by 3 bases and J by 4 bases, with 7 bases between. The CDR3 protein is CASSFDRNQPQHF. DNA for the CDR3: TGTGCCAGCAGCTTTGACAGGAATCAGCCCCAGCATTTT.

The sample holds many counts of this clone. The gene calls are TRBV5-4 and TRBJ1-3; D not certain. Germline loops: CDR1 SGHNT, CDR2 YYREEE (reference sequence). V shed 0 bases and J shed 0 bases, with 10 bases lying between them. CDR3 length: 16 residues. The CDR3 here is CASSLGARSSGNTIYF. DNA of the CDR3: TGTGCCAGCAGCTTGGGGGCGCGAAGCTCTGGAAACACCATATATTTT.

This clone was counted at least ten times. This sequence joins TRBV28 and TRBJ2-3; 7 nucleotides match TRBD1. Germline lookup yields CDR1 MDHEN and CDR2 SYDVKM. Germline trimming cut 6 bases from V and 4 bases from J; bases unmatched to any gene: 4. The length of the CDR3 is 13 residues. CDR3: CASSPGTADTQYF. CDR3 bases: TGTGCCAGCAGCCCCGGGACAGCAGATACGCAGTATTTT.

At least ten counts were recorded for this clone. The J gene is TRBJ2-7, the V gene TRBV7-6; 7 bases align to TRBD2. The CDR3 consists of 16 residues. Germline CDR1 SGHVS, CDR2 FNYEAQ. Trimming took 5 bases from V and 3 from J; bases not matched to a gene: 13. CDR3 amino acids: CASSPEEAGVRYEQYF. Here the CDR3 DNA reads TGTGCCAGCAGCCCGGAGGAGGCGGGAGTTCGCTACGAGCAGTACTTC.

This clone was seen repeatedly, ten times or more. The J gene is TRBJ1-1, the V gene TRBV11-2, with D hard to call. Germline values: CDR1 SGHAT, CDR2 FQNNGV. The CDR3 length is 13 residues. Trimming removed 4 bases from V and 5 bases from J, with 11 bases in between. CDR3 bases: TGTGCCAGCAGCTCCGGTTGGAGGACTGAAGCTTTCTTT. Its protein product is CASSSGWRTEAFF.

This clone was observed a handful of times. Possible read error: a much larger clone is one base away. This sequence joins TRBV7-3 and TRBJ2-1, with D perhaps matching TRBD2 (6 bases). The CDR3 sequence is 13 residues long. CDR1 and CDR2 from the germline V gene are SGHTA and FQGTGA. The V end lost 5 bases, the J end lost 7 bases, and 12 bases lay between the germline ends. The CDR3 DNA sequence: TGTGCCAGCAGCCTTGGACTAACAAATGAGCAGTTCTTC. Translated: CASSLGLTNEQFF.

The table lists this clone with many counts. The chain has TRBV30 and TRBJ2-3, with 7 bases aligning to TRBD2. The germline gives CDR1 GTSNPN, CDR2 SVGIG (reference sequence). The CDR3 runs to 15 residues. V shed 6 bases, J shed 3 bases, and the junction held 12 bases outside the gene matches. The CDR3 here is CACSRAGVGTDTQYF. In nucleotides, the CDR3 is TGTGCCTGTAGCAGGGCGGGAGTAGGTACAGATACGCAGTATTTT.

This clone appeared many times. The chain employs TRBV27 and TRBJ1-2, with D perhaps matching TRBD1 (6 bases). Germline V CDR1 and CDR2: MNHEY, SMNVEV (reference sequence). The CDR3 extends over 16 amino acids. V was clipped by 4 bases and J by 4 bases, with 19 bases between them. CDR3 sequence reads: CASSSLTGIAAYGYTF. CDR3 coding DNA: TGTGCCAGCAGTTCACTTACAGGGATTGCTGCCTATGGCTACACCTTC.

This clone was observed many times. The genes are TRBV5-5 and TRBJ2-7, with TRBD2 matching over 7 bases. V lost 4 bases, J lost 6 bases, and 10 bases stayed unmatched. The CDR3 has 14 residues. Germline V gives CDR1 SGHKS, CDR2 YYEKEE (reference sequence). Written as DNA, the CDR3 is TGTGCCAGCAGCCAATCTGGGGGGGAAGGCGAGCAGTACTTC. Encoded protein: CASSQSGGEGEQYF.

This clone was seen repeatedly, ten times or more. V is TRBV29-1 and J is TRBJ1-2; D gene uncertain. In germline, CDR1 is SQVTM, CDR2 ANQGSEA. Trimming cost V 4 bases and J 0 bases, with 6 bases left between them. CDR3 length: 12 residues. CDR3 residues: CSVAQTNYGYTF. The CDR3 nucleotides are TGCAGCGTTGCACAGACTAACTATGGCTACACCTTC.

This clone occurred many times. The chain links TRBV19 to TRBJ2-1; TRBD1 matches 8 bases. The CDR3 covers 14 residues. The trim removed 6 bases at V and 6 bases at J, leaving 7 bases unmatched. Germline loops: CDR1 LNHDA, CDR2 SQIVND (reference sequence). CDR3 in amino acids: CASSAGQGVNEQFF. CDR3 nucleotide sequence: TGTGCCAGTAGCGCAGGACAGGGAGTCAATGAGCAGTTCTTC.

This clone occurred many times. The chain uses TRBV27 and TRBJ2-1; 14 positions match TRBD2. The trim removed 6 bases at V and 6 bases at J, leaving 16 bases unmatched. The germline V gene has CDR1 MNHEY and CDR2 SMNVEV (reference sequence). The CDR3 extends over 19 amino acids. The CDR3 DNA reads as TGTGCCAGCAGCTTTAGAGCCCGGACTAGCGGGAGGTGGCCCAATGAGCAGTTCTTC. It yields the protein CASSFRARTSGRWPNEQFF.

The chain is built from TRBV7-9 and TRBJ2-7; D not resolved. Germline V CDR1 and CDR2: SEHNR, FQNEAQ (reference sequence). V was cut by 4 bases and J by 3 bases, with 13 bases left in between. This CDR3 is 14 amino acids long. CDR3: CASSSSTTYYEQYF. The CDR3 DNA is TGTGCCAGCAGCTCTTCGACAACTTACTACGAGCAGTACTTC.

This clone was observed many times. The V and J genes are TRBV28 and TRBJ1-1, with 7 bases matching TRBD1. This CDR3 comprises 14 residues. The V and J ends lost 7 bases and 0 bases, in that order; junction bases with no gene match: 5. Germline lookup yields CDR1 MDHEN and CDR2 SYDVKM. This CDR3 reads CASIQTGMNTEAFF. In DNA form, the CDR3 reads TGTGCCAGCATCCAGACAGGGATGAACACTGAAGCTTTCTTT.